This paragraph reports one T cell receptor (beta chain). Here immunoSEQ multiplex PCR was the method, and the copy in TCRdb shows in-frame clones only, minus some. The sample consists of 150,000 to 160,000 clones, roughly nine tenths of them appearing once. The CDR3 totals 15 residues. J gave up 4 bases and V 0 bases, and 3 bases lay outside the gene matches. Per the germline V gene, CDR1 is MNHEY and CDR2 is SVGAGI. This entry is derived from a study of T cell responses to AZD1222 COVID-19 vaccine. This receptor was obtained from an adult in good health. The rearrangement uses TRBV6-5 and TRBJ1-2, with 9 bases fitting TRBD1. The sample in question was peripheral blood, obtained on day 0 of AZD1222 vaccination. CDR3 nucleotides: TGTGCCAGCAGTTACTCGGGGACAGGGATCTATGGCTACACCTTC. It yields the protein CASSYSGTGIYGYTF.